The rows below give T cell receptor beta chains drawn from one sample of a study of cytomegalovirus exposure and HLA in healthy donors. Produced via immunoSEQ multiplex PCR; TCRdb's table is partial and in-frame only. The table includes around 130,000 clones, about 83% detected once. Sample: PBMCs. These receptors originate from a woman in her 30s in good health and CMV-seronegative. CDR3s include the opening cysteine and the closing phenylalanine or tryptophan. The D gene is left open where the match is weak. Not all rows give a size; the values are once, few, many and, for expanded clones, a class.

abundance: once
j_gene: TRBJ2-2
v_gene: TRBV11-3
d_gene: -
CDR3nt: TGTGCCAGCAGCCCTCGTGGGGGCCGGAACACCGGGGAGCTGTTTTTT
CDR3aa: CASSPRGGRNTGELFF

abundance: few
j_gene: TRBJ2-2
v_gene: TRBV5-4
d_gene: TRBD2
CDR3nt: TGTGCCAGCAGCTTGGCGGGGAGGGTAACCGGGGAGCTGTTTTTT
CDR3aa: CASSLAGRVTGELFF

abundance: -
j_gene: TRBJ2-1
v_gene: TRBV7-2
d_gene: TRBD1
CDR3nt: TGTGCCAGCAGCCCCCCGGGACAGTACAATGAGCAGTTCTTC
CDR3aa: CASSPPGQYNEQFF

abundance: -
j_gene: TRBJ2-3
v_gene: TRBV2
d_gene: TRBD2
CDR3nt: TGTGCCAGCAGTTTGCTCGCGGGGGGAGATACGCAGTATTTT
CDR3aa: CASSLLAGGDTQYF

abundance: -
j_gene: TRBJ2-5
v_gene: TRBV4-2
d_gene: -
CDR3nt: TGTGCCAGCAGCCAAGATGAACGGGGTTGGGAGACCCAGTACTTC
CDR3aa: CASSQDERGWETQYF

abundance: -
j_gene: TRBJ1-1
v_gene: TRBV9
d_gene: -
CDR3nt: TGTGCCAGCAGCTATAATAAGGACAGAAACACTGAAGCTTTCTTT
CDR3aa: CASSYNKDRNTEAFF

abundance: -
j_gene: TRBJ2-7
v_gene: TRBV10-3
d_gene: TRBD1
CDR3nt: TGTGCCATCAGTGAGTCGGACAGGGGCTACGAGCAGTACTTC
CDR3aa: CAISESDRGYEQYF

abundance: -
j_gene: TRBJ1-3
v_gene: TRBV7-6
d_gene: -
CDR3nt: TGTGCCAGCACGCCAGGGGTCGGAAACACCATATATTTT
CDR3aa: CASTPGVGNTIYF

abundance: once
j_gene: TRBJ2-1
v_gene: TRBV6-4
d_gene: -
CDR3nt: TGTGCCAGCACCCCCAGGGGAAAGGAGCAGTTCTTC
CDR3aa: CASTPRGKEQFF

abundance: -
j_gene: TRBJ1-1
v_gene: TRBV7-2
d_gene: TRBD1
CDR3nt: TGTGCCAGCAGCTTAGCCAGGGACAGGGTAACTGAAGCTTTCTTT
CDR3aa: CASSLARDRVTEAFF

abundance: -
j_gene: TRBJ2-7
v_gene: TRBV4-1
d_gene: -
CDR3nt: TGCGCCAGCAGCCAATACGACAGGAGTAACTACGAGCAGTACTTC
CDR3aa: CASSQYDRSNYEQYF